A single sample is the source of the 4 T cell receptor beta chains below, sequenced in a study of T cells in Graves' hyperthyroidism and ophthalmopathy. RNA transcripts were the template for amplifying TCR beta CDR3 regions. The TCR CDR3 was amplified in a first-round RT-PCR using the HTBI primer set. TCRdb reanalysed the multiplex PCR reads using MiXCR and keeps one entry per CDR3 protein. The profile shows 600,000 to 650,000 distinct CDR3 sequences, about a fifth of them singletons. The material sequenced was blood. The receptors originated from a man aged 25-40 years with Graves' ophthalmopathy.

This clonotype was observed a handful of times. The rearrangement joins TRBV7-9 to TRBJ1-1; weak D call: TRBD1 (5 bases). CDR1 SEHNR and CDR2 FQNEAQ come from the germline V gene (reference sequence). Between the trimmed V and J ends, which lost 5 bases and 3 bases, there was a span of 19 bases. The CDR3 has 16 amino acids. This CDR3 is CASSPRDGPSYTEAFF. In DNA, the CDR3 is TGTGCCAGCAGCCCTAGGGACGGCCCCAGTTACACTGAAGCTTTCTTT. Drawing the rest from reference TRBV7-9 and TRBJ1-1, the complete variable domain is DTGVSQNPRHKITKRGQNVTFRCDPISEHNRLYWYRQTLGQGPEFLTYFQNEAQLEKSRLLSDRFSAERPKGSFSTLEIQRTEQGDSAMYLCASSPRDGPSYTEAFFGQGTRLTVV.

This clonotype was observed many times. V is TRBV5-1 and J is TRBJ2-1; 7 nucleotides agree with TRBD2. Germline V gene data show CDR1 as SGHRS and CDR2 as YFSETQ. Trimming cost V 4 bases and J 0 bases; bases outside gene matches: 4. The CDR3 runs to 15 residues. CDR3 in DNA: TGCGCCAGCAGCCCAGCGGGGAGCTCCTACAATGAGCAGTTCTTC. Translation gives CASSPAGSSYNEQFF.

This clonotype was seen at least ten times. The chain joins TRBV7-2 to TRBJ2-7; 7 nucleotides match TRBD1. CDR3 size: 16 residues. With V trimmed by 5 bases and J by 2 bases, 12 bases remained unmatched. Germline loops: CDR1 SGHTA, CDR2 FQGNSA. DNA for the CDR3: TGTGCCAGCAGCCGCGACAGGGTGACGGGAACCTACGAGCAGTACTTC. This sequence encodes CASSRDRVTGTYEQYF.

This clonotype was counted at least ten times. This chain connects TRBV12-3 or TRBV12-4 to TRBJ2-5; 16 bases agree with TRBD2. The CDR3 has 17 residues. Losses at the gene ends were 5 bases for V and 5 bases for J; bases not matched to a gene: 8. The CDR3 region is CASSPGTSGRAVETQYF. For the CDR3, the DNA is TGTGCCAGCAGTCCGGGGACTAGCGGGAGGGCCGTGGAGACCCAGTACTTC.